Below, 22 T cell receptor beta chains from the same sample are listed, as sequenced in a study of T cell responses to AZD1222 COVID-19 vaccine (dated by TCRdb to the early 2020s). In light of the paper, this sample's time point label describes: baseline before first vaccination. Library construction relied on the immunoSEQ multiplex PCR assay. Sourced from immuneACCESS, this table was stored by TCRdb with only in-frame sequences that have V and J called. A share of the clones is absent; for the studies checked, an unresolved V gene accounts for under half, and the remainder has no known explanation. For this sample the table gives approximately 100,000 clones, of which roughly nine tenths were detected only once. In total, the top ten clones hold roughly 5.1% of the sample. The starting material was peripheral blood, obtained on day 0 of AZD1222 vaccination. The source is an adult in good health.

CDR3 protein: CASRTPGTLREKLFF. The CDR3 coding sequence is TGTGCCAGCAGGACTCCCGGGACGCTACGTGAAAAACTGTTTTTT. The rearrangement links TRBV28 to TRBJ1-4; the D gene is possibly TRBD1 (5 bases). From germline, CDR1 is MDHEN and CDR2 SYDVKM. The CDR3 is made up of 15 amino acids. The V end lost 6 bases, the J end lost 7 bases, and 18 bases lay between the germline ends.

CDR3 sequence (DNA): TGTGCCTGGAGTGTACGACAGGGCATTGGAGATGAAAAACTGTTTTTT. Translated: CAWSVRQGIGDEKLFF. The rearrangement uses TRBV30 and TRBJ1-4; TRBD1 matches at 7 bases. Trimming at V came to 0 bases and at J to 6 bases, leaving 10 bases not matched to a gene. Germline-derived CDR1 and CDR2 are GTSNPN and SVGIG (reference sequence). The CDR3 length is 16 residues.

The V gene is TRBV3-1 (or the pseudogene TRBV3-2), the J gene TRBJ2-3; D uncertain. The germline CDR1 and CDR2 sequences are LGHDT and YNNKEL (reference sequence). V was clipped by 0 bases and J by 0 bases, with 7 bases between them. The length of the CDR3 is 15 residues. The CDR3 protein is CASSQDSLSTDTQYF. The CDR3 nucleotides read TGTGCCAGCAGCCAAGATTCCCTGAGCACAGATACGCAGTATTTT.

This chain uses TRBV5-1 with TRBJ1-1; a weak D match, TRBD1 (5 bases). The CDR3 runs 15 residues. V gave up 4 bases and J gave up 7 bases, with 20 bases separating them. Germline V lookup: CDR1 SGHRS, CDR2 YFSETQ. The CDR3 loop is CASSVGLRVEGEAFF. CDR3 DNA: TGCGCCAGCAGCGTAGGTCTCAGGGTGGAAGGTGAAGCTTTCTTT.

The chain couples TRBV5-4 to TRBJ2-5, with 8 bases aligning to TRBD1. This CDR3 region has 15 residues. Per the germline V gene, CDR1 is SGHNT and CDR2 is YYREEE (reference sequence). V shed 2 bases, J shed 5 bases, and the junction held 8 bases outside the gene matches. The CDR3 spells CASSLSYQGAETQYF. The DNA of the CDR3 is TGTGCCAGCAGCTTAAGTTACCAGGGGGCGGAGACCCAGTACTTC.

CDR3 in amino acids: CASSLSQAGNTIYF. CDR3 sequence (DNA): TGTGCCAGCAGCTTAAGTCAGGCTGGAAACACCATATATTTT. The genes are TRBV7-9 and TRBJ1-3; D is unresolved. Trimming removed 2 bases at V and 2 bases at J, with 7 bases between. Germline-derived CDR1 and CDR2 are SEHNR and FQNEAQ (reference sequence). CDR3 length equals 14 residues.

The chain has TRBV6-5 and TRBJ1-5; possibly TRBD1 for D (5 bases). CDR1 is MNHEY, CDR2 SVGAGI, per germline. Deletions cut 7 bases from V and 0 bases from J, with 10 bases between. This CDR3 comprises 14 residues. CDR3 in amino acids: CASIPGYSNQPQHF. The CDR3 coding sequence is TGTGCCAGCATTCCAGGGTATAGCAATCAGCCCCAGCATTTT.

The chain combines TRBV11-1 with TRBJ2-7; D gene ambiguous. This CDR3 has 13 amino acids. V was trimmed by 2 bases and J by 0 bases, leaving 5 bases between them. Germline V gives CDR1 SGHAT, CDR2 FQDESV (reference sequence). The CDR3 protein is CASSLHTSYEQYF. The CDR3 nucleotides read TGTGCCAGCAGCTTACACACCTCCTACGAGCAGTACTTC. The entire variable domain, with the rest obtained from reference TRBV11-1 and TRBJ2-7, is as follows: EAEVAQSPRYKITEKSQAVAFWCDPISGHATLYWYRQILGQGPELLVQFQDESVVDDSQLPKDRFSAERLKGVDSTLKIQPAELGDSAMYLCASSLHTSYEQYFGPGTRLTVT.

This chain links TRBV5-1 with TRBJ2-5, with TRBD2 identical over 11 bases. The CDR3 has 21 amino acids. In germline, CDR1 is SGHRS, CDR2 YFSETQ. V dropped 0 bases and J dropped 0; count of bases not matched to a gene: 16. The CDR3 protein is CASSLGLLAGGGGAYQETQYF. The DNA of the CDR3 is TGCGCCAGCAGCTTGGGCCTTCTAGCGGGAGGCGGAGGGGCGTACCAAGAGACCCAGTACTTC.

The chain is built from TRBV28 and TRBJ1-2; D is ambiguous. Germline V gene data show CDR1 as MDHEN and CDR2 as SYDVKM. Trimming pared 5 bases from V and 8 bases from J, leaving 12 bases between. The CDR3 is made up of 12 amino acids. In DNA, the CDR3 is TGTGCCAGCAGTCCCCCCACAGACGGCTACACCTTC. This sequence encodes CASSPPTDGYTF.

This chain connects TRBV2 to TRBJ1-6; 8 bases match TRBD1. CDR3 size: 17 residues. Trimming at V came to 0 bases and at J to 6 bases, leaving 7 bases not matched to a gene. Germline V CDR1 and CDR2: SNHLY, FYNNEI. CDR3 DNA sequence: TGTGCCAGCAGTGAAGCGCTTCAGGGGGCGATTAATTCACCCCTCCACTTT. Its protein product is CASSEALQGAINSPLHF.

This clone was counted once. This chain links TRBV7-8 with TRBJ2-7; D gene uncertain. Germline V gene sequence: CDR1 SGHVS, CDR2 FQNEAQ. Trimming cost V 5 bases and J 2 bases, with 4 bases left between them. CDR3 length: 11 amino acids. CDR3 loop: CASSVTYEQYF. The CDR3 coding sequence is TGTGCCAGCAGCGTGACCTACGAGCAGTACTTC.

The chain employs TRBV2 and TRBJ1-5; TRBD1 matches 7 bases. Germline loops: CDR1 SNHLY, CDR2 FYNNEI. Trimming cost V 7 bases and J 0 bases; bases outside gene matches: 6. The CDR3 runs to 15 residues. As DNA, the CDR3 is TGTGCCAGCAAGAAGACAGGGAATAGCAATCAGCCCCAGCATTTT. This encodes CASKKTGNSNQPQHF.

The rearrangement links TRBV7-2 to TRBJ1-2; TRBD1 might be the D (6 bases). V gave up 2 bases and J gave up 3 bases, with 7 bases separating them. This CDR3 has 13 residues. Germline V lookup: CDR1 SGHTA, CDR2 FQGNSA. Here the CDR3 reads CASSLSGDYGYTF. CDR3 bases: TGTGCCAGCAGCTTATCAGGGGACTATGGCTACACCTTC.

The rearrangement links TRBV19 to TRBJ2-2; D is possibly TRBD2 (6 bases). There are 15 residues in the CDR3. From germline, CDR1 is LNHDA and CDR2 SQIVND (reference sequence). Between the trimmed V and J ends, which lost 3 bases and 3 bases, there was a span of 11 bases. The CDR3 protein is CASSIGGFDTGELFF. The CDR3 DNA is TGTGCCAGTAGTATCGGGGGATTTGACACCGGGGAGCTGTTTTTT. Full variable domain (missing parts from reference TRBV19 and TRBJ2-2): DGGITQSPKYLFRKEGQNVTLSCEQNLNHDAMYWYRQDPGQGLRLIYYSQIVNDFQKGDIAEGYSVSREKKESFPLTVTSAQKNPTAFYLCASSIGGFDTGELFFGEGSRLTVL.

The J gene is TRBJ1-2, the V gene TRBV12-3 or TRBV12-4; D is unclear. Trimming shortened V by 7 bases and J by 0 bases, and 9 bases separated the two germline ends. The CDR3 has 13 amino acids. CDR3 in DNA: TGTGCCAGCACGAGGAGCTCTAACTATGGCTACACCTTC. Translation: CASTRSSNYGYTF.

The chain joins TRBV6-5 to TRBJ2-3, with TRBD1 identical over 9 bases. The CDR3 contains 14 residues. The V gene end was trimmed by 6 bases and the J gene end by 4 bases; junction bases not matched to a gene: 5. Germline values: CDR1 MNHEY, CDR2 SVGAGI. DNA for the CDR3: TGTGCCAGCAGCAACCGGGACAGGGCAGATACGCAGTATTTT. The encoded protein is CASSNRDRADTQYF.

The V and J genes are TRBV6-5 and TRBJ2-3; no clear D gene. The CDR3 sequence is 13 residues long. V was clipped by 6 bases and J by 5 bases, with 12 bases between them. Germline-derived CDR1 and CDR2 are MNHEY and SVGAGI. The CDR3 DNA follows: TGTGCCAGCAGAAAGGAGATAAGAGATACGCAGTATTTT. Translation: CASRKEIRDTQYF.

This clone was counted only a few times. The genes are TRBV4-2 and TRBJ2-1; 9 bases are a match to TRBD2. The CDR3 has 17 residues. V lost 3 bases and J lost 4; bases outside the gene matches: 10. Germline V lookup: CDR1 LGHNA, CDR2 YNFKEQ. Here the CDR3 reads CASSQHTQTSGYNEQFF. The CDR3 DNA is TGTGCCAGCAGCCAGCATACCCAGACTAGCGGATACAATGAGCAGTTCTTC.

This clone has just a few counts. V is TRBV5-1 and J is TRBJ2-2, with TRBD1 as a possible D gene (5 bases). The CDR3 has 16 amino acids. Germline CDR1 SGHRS, CDR2 YFSETQ. Trimming cost V 2 bases and J 5 bases, with 16 bases left between them. This CDR3 reads CASSFFAGPSTGELFF. DNA for the CDR3: TGCGCCAGCAGCTTCTTTGCAGGGCCATCTACCGGGGAGCTGTTTTTT.

The chain has TRBV18 and TRBJ1-2; D is undetermined. Trimming took off 3 bases at V and 8 bases at J, with 16 bases between the two ends. CDR1 is KGHSH and CDR2 is LQKENI in the germline V gene. CDR3 size: 14 residues. CDR3 protein: CASSPPDGVRGYTF. In nucleotides, the CDR3 is TGTGCCAGCTCACCCCCAGATGGGGTTCGGGGCTACACCTTC.

V is TRBV5-1 and J is TRBJ1-4, with 7 bases identical to TRBD1. The CDR3 contains 14 residues. The trim removed 4 bases at V and 7 bases at J, leaving 7 bases unmatched. The germline gives CDR1 SGHRS, CDR2 YFSETQ. The CDR3 loop is CASSEGAGGEKLFF. DNA of the CDR3: TGCGCCAGCAGCGAAGGGGCAGGGGGTGAAAAACTGTTTTTT.